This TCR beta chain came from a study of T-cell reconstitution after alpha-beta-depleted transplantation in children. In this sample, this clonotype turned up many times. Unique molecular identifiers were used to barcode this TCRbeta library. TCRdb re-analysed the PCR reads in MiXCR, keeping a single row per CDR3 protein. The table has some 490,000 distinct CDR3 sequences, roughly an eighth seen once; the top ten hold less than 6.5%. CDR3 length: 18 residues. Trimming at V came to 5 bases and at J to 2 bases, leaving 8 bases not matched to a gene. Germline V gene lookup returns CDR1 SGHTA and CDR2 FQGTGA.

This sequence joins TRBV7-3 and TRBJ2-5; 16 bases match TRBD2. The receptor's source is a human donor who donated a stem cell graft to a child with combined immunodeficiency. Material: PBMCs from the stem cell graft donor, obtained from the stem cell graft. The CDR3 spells CASSASGTSGGAQETQYF. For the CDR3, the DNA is TGTGCCAGCAGCGCATCCGGGACTAGCGGGGGGGCACAAGAGACCCAGTACTTC.